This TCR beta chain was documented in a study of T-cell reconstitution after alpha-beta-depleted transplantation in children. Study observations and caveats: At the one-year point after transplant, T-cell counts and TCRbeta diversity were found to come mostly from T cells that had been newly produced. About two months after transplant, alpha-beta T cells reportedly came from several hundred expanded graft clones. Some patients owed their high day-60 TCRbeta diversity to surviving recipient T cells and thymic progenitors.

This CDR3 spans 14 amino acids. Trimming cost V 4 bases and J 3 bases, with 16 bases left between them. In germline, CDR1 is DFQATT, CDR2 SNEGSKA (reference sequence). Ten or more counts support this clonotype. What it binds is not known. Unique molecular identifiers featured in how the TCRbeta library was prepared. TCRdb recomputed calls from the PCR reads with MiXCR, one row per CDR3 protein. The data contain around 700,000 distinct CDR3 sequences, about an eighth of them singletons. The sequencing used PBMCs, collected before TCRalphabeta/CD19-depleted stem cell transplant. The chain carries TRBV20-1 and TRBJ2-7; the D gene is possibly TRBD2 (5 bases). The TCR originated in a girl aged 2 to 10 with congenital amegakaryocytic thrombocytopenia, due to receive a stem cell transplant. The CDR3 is CSAKPPGNYYEQYF. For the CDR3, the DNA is TGCAGTGCTAAGCCTCCGGGGAACTACTACGAGCAGTACTTC.